A selection of T cell receptor beta chains follows, all from one sample in a study of blood T cell repertoires in COVID-19. This table comes from immunoSEQ multiplex PCR, and its TCRdb copy is limited to in-frame clones, with some not included. The sample carries approximately 53,000 clones, 85% to 90% recorded once. Sequenced input: peripheral blood. The receptor source for this set is a human donor in a cohort sampled during active COVID-19. Both conserved end residues are part of each CDR3. The D gene is left open where the match is weak. Clone size is shown for a subset of rows, as once, few, many or a class of expanded clone.

length	J	V	size	D	CDR3	DNA
15	TRBJ1-3	TRBV11-2	.	.	CASSLSRGAGNTIYF	TGTGCCAGCAGCTTATCTCGGGGTGCTGGAAACACCATATATTTT
14	TRBJ1-1	TRBV18	few	TRBD1	CASSAGTGTTEAFF	TGTGCCAGCTCAGCCGGGACAGGGACCACTGAAGCTTTCTTT
14	TRBJ1-6	TRBV5-1	.	.	CASSLDSHNSPLHF	TGCGCCAGCAGCCTGGACAGCCATAATTCACCCCTCCACTTT
14	TRBJ2-1	TRBV19	medium-sized	.	CASGAVSSYNEQFF	TGTGCCAGTGGAGCGGTTAGCTCCTACAATGAGCAGTTCTTC
13	TRBJ2-3	TRBV6-2/TRBV6-3	.	.	CASSYQRADTQYF	TGTGCCAGCAGTTATCAGCGCGCAGATACGCAGTATTTT
14	TRBJ1-2	TRBV9	.	TRBD1	CASSGRQGADGYTF	TGTGCCAGCAGCGGACGACAGGGAGCTGATGGCTACACCTTC
13	TRBJ2-5	TRBV7-2	.	.	CASSLNRVETQYF	TGTGCCAGCAGCTTAAACAGGGTGGAGACCCAGTACTTC
14	TRBJ2-3	TRBV3-1/TRBV3-2	.	TRBD1	CASSGRGRTDTQYF	TGTGCCAGCTCGGGCAGGGGGAGAACAGATACGCAGTATTTT
14	TRBJ2-7	TRBV3-1/TRBV3-2	.	TRBD2	CASSQLAGAYEQYF	TGTGCCAGCAGCCAACTAGCGGGGGCCTACGAGCAGTACTTC
19	TRBJ2-1	TRBV11-3	.	TRBD2	CASSLAGTSAQSSYNEQFF	TGTGCCAGCAGCTTAGCCGGGACTAGCGCCCAGAGCTCCTACAATGAGCAGTTCTTC
15	TRBJ2-7	TRBV23-1	.	.	CAKFYRRAISYEQYF	TGCGCCAAGTTTTACAGGAGGGCCATCTCCTACGAGCAGTACTTC
14	TRBJ1-2	TRBV19	once	.	CASREGPAVSGYTF	TGTGCCAGTAGGGAGGGGCCCGCTGTATCTGGCTACACCTTC
11	TRBJ2-2	TRBV19	.	.	CASSAAGELFF	TGTGCCAGTAGTGCAGCCGGGGAGCTGTTTTTT
15	TRBJ2-1	TRBV4-3	.	TRBD2	CASSQNWGEGGEQFF	TGCGCCAGCAGCCAAAACTGGGGGGAGGGAGGTGAGCAGTTCTTC
15	TRBJ1-5	TRBV7-9	.	.	CASSFGGASNQPQHF	TGTGCCAGCAGCTTTGGGGGGGCAAGCAATCAGCCCCAGCATTTT
17	TRBJ2-1	TRBV10-1	once	.	CASSGSLRIGSYNEQFF	TGCGCCAGCAGTGGGTCTTTGAGGATTGGAAGCTACAATGAGCAGTTCTTC
15	TRBJ2-3	TRBV5-1	.	TRBD2	CASSLASGGTDTQYF	TGCGCCAGCAGCTTGGCCAGCGGGGGCACAGATACGCAGTATTTT
14	TRBJ2-3	TRBV21-1	.	.	CAKLRPGGTDTQYF	TGTGCCAAACTCCGTCCCGGGGGCACAGATACGCAGTATTTT
16	TRBJ2-3	TRBV19	.	TRBD2	CADSLTSGSRTDTQYF	TGTGCCGATTCATTAACTAGCGGGAGCAGGACAGATACGCAGTATTTT
13	TRBJ1-4	TRBV4-2	few	.	CASSQSDREKLFF	TGTGCCAGCAGCCAATCCGACAGGGAAAAACTGTTTTTT
13	TRBJ1-1	TRBV7-2	.	TRBD1	CASRLTGSTEAFF	TGTGCCAGCAGGTTGACAGGGAGCACTGAAGCTTTCTTT
13	TRBJ2-1	TRBV10-2	.	.	CAAERGGGNEQFF	TGCGCCGCGGAAAGGGGGGGAGGCAATGAGCAGTTCTTC
15	TRBJ1-1	TRBV19	.	.	CASSMPSGQATEAFF	TGTGCCAGTAGTATGCCCAGCGGGCAGGCGACTGAAGCTTTCTTT
15	TRBJ1-4	TRBV24-1	.	.	CATSDAGGEDEKLFF	TGTGCCACCAGTGATGCTGGGGGCGAGGATGAAAAACTGTTTTTT
16	TRBJ1-2	TRBV19	.	TRBD1	CASSYNTGGGGYGYTF	TGTGCCAGTAGCTACAACACAGGGGGCGGAGGATATGGCTACACCTTC
18	TRBJ1-3	TRBV28	.	TRBD1	CASSLGRDRGVSGNTIYF	TGTGCCAGCAGTTTAGGCCGGGACAGGGGAGTCTCTGGAAACACCATATATTTT
15	TRBJ1-5	TRBV28	.	.	CASTPSGTKNQPQHF	TGTGCCAGCACCCCCTCGGGGACAAAGAATCAGCCCCAGCATTTT
13	TRBJ2-5	TRBV7-2	.	.	CASSFGRGETQYF	TGTGCCAGCAGCTTCGGAAGGGGTGAGACCCAGTACTTC
14	TRBJ2-1	TRBV11-3	few	TRBD2	CASSPGLAGSRQFF	TGTGCCAGCAGTCCGGGACTAGCGGGATCGAGGCAGTTCTTC
14	TRBJ2-2	TRBV7-3	.	.	CASSPRQGPGELFF	TGTGCCAGCAGCCCACGGCAGGGGCCGGGGGAGCTGTTTTTT
15	TRBJ2-5	TRBV19	.	.	CASRRVPGVQETQYF	TGTGCCAGTAGAAGGGTCCCAGGGGTACAAGAGACCCAGTACTTC
13	TRBJ1-2	TRBV30	once	TRBD1	CAGVTGGDYGYTF	TGTGCCGGTGTCACAGGGGGCGACTATGGCTACACCTTC
15	TRBJ2-1	TRBV5-1	once	TRBD2	CASSPRGAGGDEQFF	TGCGCCAGCAGCCCACGGGGGGCGGGAGGCGATGAGCAGTTCTTC
17	TRBJ2-5	TRBV7-3	.	TRBD2	CASSPTRGLATQETQYF	TGTGCCAGCAGCCCAACTAGGGGACTAGCGACCCAAGAGACCCAGTACTTC
15	TRBJ1-1	TRBV18	.	.	CASSPPGQSNTEAFF	TGTGCCAGCTCACCACCTGGACAGTCGAACACTGAAGCTTTCTTT
13	TRBJ2-5	TRBV19	.	.	CASRARSAQTQYF	TGTGCCAGCCGCGCTAGGTCCGCGCAGACCCAGTACTTC
15	TRBJ1-1	TRBV5-1	once	.	CASTPFLGAMTEAFF	TGCGCCAGCACCCCTTTTTTAGGGGCGATGACTGAAGCTTTCTTT
14	TRBJ2-3	TRBV28	.	.	CASSLASGTDTQYF	TGTGCCAGCAGTTTAGCGTCTGGCACAGATACGCAGTATTTT
14	TRBJ2-5	TRBV19	.	TRBD1	CASRGQGAVGTQYF	TGTGCCAGTAGGGGACAGGGGGCGGTCGGGACCCAGTACTTC
14	TRBJ2-1	TRBV6-2/TRBV6-3	.	.	CASSYTPLENEQFF	TGTGCCAGCAGTTACACTCCATTGGAGAATGAGCAGTTCTTC
13	TRBJ2-1	TRBV7-2	.	.	CASSLHLVNEQFF	TGTGCCAGCAGCTTGCATCTAGTCAATGAGCAGTTCTTC
16	TRBJ2-5	TRBV9	.	TRBD1	CASSKYRGTGQETQYF	TGTGCCAGCAGCAAATACCGTGGGACAGGGCAAGAGACCCAGTACTTC
16	TRBJ1-1	TRBV9	.	.	CASSVEQVPPNTEAFF	TGTGCCAGCAGCGTAGAACAGGTCCCACCGAACACTGAAGCTTTCTTT
15	TRBJ1-6	TRBV11-2	.	TRBD1	CASSPRGQGESPLHF	TGTGCCAGCAGCCCGAGGGGACAGGGAGAATCCCCCCTCCACTTT
18	TRBJ2-2	TRBV5-1	.	TRBD2	CASSMGTSGRASTGELFF	TGCGCCAGCAGCATGGGGACTAGCGGGAGGGCAAGCACCGGGGAGCTGTTTTTT
12	TRBJ2-5	TRBV7-2	.	.	CASSRGGETQYF	TGTGCCAGCAGCCGGGGTGGAGAGACCCAGTACTTC
18	TRBJ2-1	TRBV6-7	once	TRBD2	CASSYSTFERGRYNEQFF	TGTGCCAGCAGTTACTCGACGTTTGAGCGGGGGAGATACAATGAGCAGTTCTTC
14	TRBJ1-5	TRBV5-1	.	.	CASSLSGGDQPQHF	TGCGCCAGCAGCTTGTCCGGCGGAGATCAGCCCCAGCATTTT
14	TRBJ2-2	TRBV4-3	.	.	CASSQEQDTGELFF	TGCGCCAGCAGCCAAGAGCAGGACACCGGGGAGCTGTTTTTT
14	TRBJ1-1	TRBV3-1/TRBV3-2	.	.	CASSLVGPFGGAFF	TGTGCCAGCAGCCTGGTCGGACCTTTTGGAGGAGCTTTCTTT
15	TRBJ1-1	TRBV3-1/TRBV3-2	.	.	CASSQDTGYFAEAFF	TGTGCCAGCAGCCAAGATACAGGGTATTTTGCTGAAGCTTTCTTT